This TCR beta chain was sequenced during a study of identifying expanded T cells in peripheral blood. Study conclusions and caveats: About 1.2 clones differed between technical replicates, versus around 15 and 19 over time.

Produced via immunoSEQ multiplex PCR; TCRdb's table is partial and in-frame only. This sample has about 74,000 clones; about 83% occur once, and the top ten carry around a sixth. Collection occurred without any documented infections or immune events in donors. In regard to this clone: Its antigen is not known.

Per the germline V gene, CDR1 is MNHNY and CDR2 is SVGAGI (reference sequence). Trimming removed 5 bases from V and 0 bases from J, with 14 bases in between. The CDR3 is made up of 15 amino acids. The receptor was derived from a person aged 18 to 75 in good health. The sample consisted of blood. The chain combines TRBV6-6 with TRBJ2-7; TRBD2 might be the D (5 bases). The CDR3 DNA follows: TGTGCCAGCAGTCCCTCACCGGGGTTCTCCTACGAGCAGTACTTC. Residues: CASSPSPGFSYEQYF.